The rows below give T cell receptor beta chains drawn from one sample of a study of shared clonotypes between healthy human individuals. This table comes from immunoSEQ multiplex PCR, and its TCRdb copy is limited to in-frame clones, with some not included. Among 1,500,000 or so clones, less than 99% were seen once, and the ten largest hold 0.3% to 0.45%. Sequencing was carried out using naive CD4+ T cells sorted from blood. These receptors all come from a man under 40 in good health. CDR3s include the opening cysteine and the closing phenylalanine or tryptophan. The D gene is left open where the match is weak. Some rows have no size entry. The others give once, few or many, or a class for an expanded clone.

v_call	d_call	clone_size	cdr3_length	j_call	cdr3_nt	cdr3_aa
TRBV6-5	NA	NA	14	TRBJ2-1	TGTGCCAGCAGTTACTCGGCGGCCTACAATGAGCAGTTCTTC	CASSYSAAYNEQFF
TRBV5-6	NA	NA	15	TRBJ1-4	TGTGCCAGCAGCCCGCGAACAGGGCTTAATGAAAAACTGTTTTTT	CASSPRTGLNEKLFF
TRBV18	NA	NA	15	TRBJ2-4	TGTGCCAGCTCACCCCTCAGGGGAGCCAAAAACATTCAGTACTTC	CASSPLRGAKNIQYF
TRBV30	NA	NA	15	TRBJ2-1	TGTGCCTGGAGTCGGAGCGGGCCCCTGGGGAATGAGCAGTTCTTC	CAWSRSGPLGNEQFF
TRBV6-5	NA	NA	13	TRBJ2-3	TGTGCCAGCGATCTAGGTCGCACAGATACGCAGTATTTT	CASDLGRTDTQYF
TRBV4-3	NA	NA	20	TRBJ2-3	TGCGCCAGCAGCCAAGAAATTTCGCCCGGGGCGTTTTTGTCCACAGATACGCAGTATTTT	CASSQEISPGAFLSTDTQYF
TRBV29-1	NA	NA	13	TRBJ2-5	TGCAGCGTTGAAGACGGGTTCCGTGAGACCCAGTACTTC	CSVEDGFRETQYF
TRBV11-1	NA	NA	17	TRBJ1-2	TGTGCCAGCAGCTTAGGATCCCCTTTGACAGAGACCTATGGCTACACCTTC	CASSLGSPLTETYGYTF
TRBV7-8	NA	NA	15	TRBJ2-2	TGTGCCAGCAGCTTGGGGGGAGTGAGCACCGGGGAGCTGTTTTTT	CASSLGGVSTGELFF
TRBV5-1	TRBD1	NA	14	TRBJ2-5	TGCGCCAGCAGCTTGGATCAGGGGGCAGAGACCCAGTACTTC	CASSLDQGAETQYF
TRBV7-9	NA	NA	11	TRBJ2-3	TGTGCCAGCACCGTCACAGATACGCAGTATTTT	CASTVTDTQYF
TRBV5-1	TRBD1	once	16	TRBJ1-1	TGCGCCAGCAGCTTGGCCCTGGGGGACAGAGACACTGAAGCTTTCTTT	CASSLALGDRDTEAFF
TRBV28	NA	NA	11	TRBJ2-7	TGTGCCAGCAGCTTACTTGACGAGCAGTACTTC	CASSLLDEQYF
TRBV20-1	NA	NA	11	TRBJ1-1	TGCAGTGCTAGACCCGACAGTGAAGCTTTCTTT	CSARPDSEAFF
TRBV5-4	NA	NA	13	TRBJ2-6	TGTGCCAGCAGCCTTCAAGGGGCCAACGTCCTGACTTTC	CASSLQGANVLTF
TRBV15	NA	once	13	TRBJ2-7	TGTGCCACCAGCAGAGATCAGGGACGGGAGCAGTACTTC	CATSRDQGREQYF
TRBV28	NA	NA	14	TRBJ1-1	TGTGCCAGCAGTCCTCCAGGGGAGTACACTGAAGCTTTCTTT	CASSPPGEYTEAFF
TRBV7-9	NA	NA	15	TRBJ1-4	TGTGCCAGCAGCTTAGGACAGCCCACTAATGAAAAACTGTTTTTT	CASSLGQPTNEKLFF
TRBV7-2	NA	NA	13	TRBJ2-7	TGTGCCAGCAGCGCCACGTCGGGCTACGAGCAGTACTTC	CASSATSGYEQYF
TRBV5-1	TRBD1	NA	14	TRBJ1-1	TGCGCCAGCAGCGTCGGGACAGGGAACACTGAAGCTTTCTTT	CASSVGTGNTEAFF
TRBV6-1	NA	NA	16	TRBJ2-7	TGTGCCAGCAGTGAAGGGCCCGCCTTACTCTCCTACGAGCAGTACTTC	CASSEGPALLSYEQYF
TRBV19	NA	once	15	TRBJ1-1	TGTGCCAGTAGGACCACCGGGACCAGTGGCACTGAAGCTTTCTTT	CASRTTGTSGTEAFF